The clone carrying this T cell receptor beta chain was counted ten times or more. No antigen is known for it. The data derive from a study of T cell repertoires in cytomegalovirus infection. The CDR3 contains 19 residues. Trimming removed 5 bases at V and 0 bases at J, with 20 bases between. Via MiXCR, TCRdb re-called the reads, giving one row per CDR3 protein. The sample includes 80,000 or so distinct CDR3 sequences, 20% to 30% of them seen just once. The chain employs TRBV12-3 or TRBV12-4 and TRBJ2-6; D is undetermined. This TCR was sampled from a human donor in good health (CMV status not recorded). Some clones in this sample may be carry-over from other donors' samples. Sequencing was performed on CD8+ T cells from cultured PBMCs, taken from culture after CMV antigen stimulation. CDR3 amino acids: CASSTGMNSPTSGANVLTF. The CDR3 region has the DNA TGTGCCAGCAGTACGGGCATGAACAGCCCTACCTCTGGGGCCAACGTCCTGACTTTC.